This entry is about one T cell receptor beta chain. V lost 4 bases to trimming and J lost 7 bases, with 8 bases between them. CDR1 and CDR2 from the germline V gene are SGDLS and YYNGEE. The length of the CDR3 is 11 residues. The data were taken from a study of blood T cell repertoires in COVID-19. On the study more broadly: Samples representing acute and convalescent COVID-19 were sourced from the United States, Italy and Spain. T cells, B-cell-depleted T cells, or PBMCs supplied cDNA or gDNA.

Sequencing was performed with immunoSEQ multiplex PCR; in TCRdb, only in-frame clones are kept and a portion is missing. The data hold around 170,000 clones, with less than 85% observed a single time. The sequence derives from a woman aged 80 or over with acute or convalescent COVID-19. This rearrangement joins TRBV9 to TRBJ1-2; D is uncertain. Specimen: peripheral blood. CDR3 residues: CASSPSGGYTF. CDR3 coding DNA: TGTGCCAGCAGCCCGAGTGGTGGCTACACCTTC.